A selection of T cell receptor beta chains follows, all from one sample in a study of technical replicates of blood from a handful of donors. TCRdb keeps only in-frame clones here, not all; method: immunoSEQ multiplex PCR. The profile shows around 90,000 clones, about 93% of them singletons. Sequencing was performed on T cells isolated from PBMCs. Every receptor here comes from a human donor in good health. The CDR3 runs from the conserved cysteine through the conserved F or W. D genes are given only for firm matches. For some rows the clone size is stated as once, few or many, or as a class when expanded; others skip it.

>TRBV6-5|TRBJ1-1|.|.
CASSQRSSGNTEAFF
TGTGCCAGCAGCCAGAGGTCCTCGGGGAACACTGAAGCTTTCTTT
>TRBV10-3|TRBJ2-1|.|.
CAISEEQLSPYNEQFF
TGTGCCATCAGTGAGGAGCAATTGTCCCCCTACAATGAGCAGTTCTTC
>TRBV30|TRBJ2-1|.|once
CAWSVLNGDNEQFF
TGTGCCTGGAGTGTACTTAACGGTGACAATGAGCAGTTCTTC
>TRBV6-5|TRBJ1-1|TRBD1|.
CASSSDRVRRHTEAFF
TGTGCCAGCAGTTCGGACAGGGTAAGGCGGCACACTGAAGCTTTCTTT
>TRBV5-1|TRBJ1-2|.|once
CASSSVSTYGYTF
TGCGCCAGCAGCTCGGTATCTACTTATGGCTACACCTTC
>TRBV14|TRBJ2-5|.|.
CASSQVGVGGGRTQYF
TGTGCCAGCAGCCAAGTTGGGGTCGGAGGGGGCCGGACCCAGTACTTC
>TRBV6-1|TRBJ2-3|TRBD1|.
CASSPGQGFTDTQYF
TGTGCCAGCAGTCCGGGACAGGGGTTCACAGATACGCAGTATTTT
>TRBV21-1|TRBJ2-1|.|once
CASSKAPPSGTYNEQFF
TGTGCCAGCAGCAAAGCCCCCCCTAGCGGGACTTACAATGAGCAGTTCTTC
>TRBV7-8|TRBJ1-1|.|.
CASRPTGYPNVEAFF
TGTGCCAGCAGACCAACAGGGTACCCGAATGTTGAAGCTTTCTTT
>TRBV9|TRBJ2-1|.|.
CASSGGNEQFF
TGTGCCAGCAGCGGAGGGAATGAGCAGTTCTTC
>TRBV28|TRBJ2-5|TRBD2|.
CASSELAGQETQYF
TGTGCCAGCAGTGAGTTAGCGGGACAAGAGACCCAGTACTTC
>TRBV27|TRBJ2-7|TRBD1|.
CASSLIPTGGYEQYF
TGTGCCAGCAGTTTAATTCCAACAGGGGGGTACGAGCAGTACTTC
>TRBV30|TRBJ1-2|.|.
CAWSEQVNYGYTF
TGTGCCTGGAGTGAACAGGTTAACTATGGCTACACCTTC